These T cell receptor beta chains were read from a single sample in a study of cytotoxic CD8 clonotypes in ibrutinib-treated CLL. Sequencing was performed with immunoSEQ multiplex PCR; in TCRdb, only in-frame clones are kept and a portion is missing. Among more than 110,000 clones listed, about 80% were seen once. The sample was PBMCs, taken after 24 months of ibrutinib treatment. The receptors here all came from a human donor with chronic lymphocytic leukemia. The conserved cysteine and the conserved F or W are not part of the CDR3 here.

v_gene,CDR3aa
TRBV30,AAGGLY
TRBV7-2,ASSFPAGEQF
TRBV9,ASSYRGTDTQY
TRBV19,ASSMGQGSAYEQY
TRBV5-4,ASSPWTSGGQETQY
TRBV12-1,ASSPWDGPIAKNIQY
TRBV6-6,ASSYPQGEGNQPQH
TRBV11-2,ASSFLAGTLTDTQY
TRBV10-3,AITPDRSSPLH
TRBV7-3,ASSLNPPQGAGGQETQY
TRBV5-1,ASTIGRGYGYT
TRBV23-1,ASSQSTAGVPSYEQY
TRBV6-5,ASRGGFDGQPQH
TRBV28,AARAEYGYT
TRBV6-5,ASSYGKTEAF
TRBV7-3,ASSSSGGTYNEQF
TRBV30,AWSSPGSGANVLT
TRBV28,ATIGGTGYEQY
TRBV6-5,ASRPSGYTGELF
TRBV7-9,ASSRTGAGETQY
TRBV18,ASSRDVYNEQF
TRBV4-2,ASSPAASDYEQY
TRBV6-6,ASTGPNEKLF
TRBV29-1,SATTAANTEAF
TRBV6-5,ASSYSPDRGYEQY
TRBV28,ASTGETEAF
TRBV14,ASSQTPRGLRDQPQH
TRBV13,ASSYRAGVYYEQY
TRBV5-1,ASSLRARTSANTGELF
TRBV19,ASSIGFQPQH
TRBV11-2,ASSAQVGVREKLF
TRBV5-1,ASSLATGRGNTIY
TRBV5-6,ASSLPAGDWG
TRBV5-8,ASSPFHEQF
TRBV7-6,ASIPYWGGDTEAF
TRBV11-2,ASSLVGASGANVLT
TRBV2,ASSDEVGGAGSPLH
TRBV18,ASSPHLWQPQH
TRBV28,ASRLGPYGYT
TRBV4-3,ASSQGLAGGDEQY
TRBV13,ASSASGGLGIYEQY
TRBV29-1,SVGEEGQPQH
TRBV19,ASSMQPPGTEAF
TRBV6-1,ASSPDRAAYEQY
TRBV5-6,ASSFGTGGNQPQH
TRBV4-2,ASSQDPRSSYEQY
TRBV5-6,ASSPQLAF
TRBV7-2,ASSLAGTRETQY
TRBV28,ASSSPGEGSADTQY
TRBV2,ASRGGPDSNQPQH
TRBV5-1,ASSLSGRNTEAF
TRBV6-5,ASRITGGPGNTIY
TRBV14,ASSQGQGPYYGYT